This TCR beta chain was recovered during a study of blood T cell repertoires in COVID-19. Overall study context: Material from acute and convalescent COVID-19 was sourced from the United States, Italy and Spain. The cDNA or gDNA used as material had been derived from T cells, B-cell-depleted T cells, or PBMCs.

The repertoire was sequenced with immunoSEQ multiplex PCR; TCRdb's copy has only in-frame clones and lacks some. The sample lists about 230,000 clones, over 70% occurring once. Germline V CDR1 and CDR2: LNHNV, YYDKDF (reference sequence). The CDR3 is made up of 16 amino acids. J was trimmed by 2 bases and V by 1 base; bases with no gene match: 4. The sample holds a few counts of this clone. The V call is TRBV15, the J call TRBJ1-5, with 8 bases that match TRBD1. The receptor was derived from a woman older than 75 with acute or convalescent COVID-19. Material for sequencing was peripheral blood. The CDR3 nucleotides read TGTGCCACCAGCAGAGTCAGGGGGCCTGGCAATCAGCCCCAGCATTTT. The encoded protein is CATSRVRGPGNQPQHF.